This record looks at one T cell receptor (beta chain) sequence and its context. Its specificity is unknown. The protocol was immunoSEQ multiplex PCR, while the TCRdb copy is restricted to in-frame clones and leaves out a portion. The data contain 120,000 to 150,000 clones, about 88% of them singletons. These data belong to a study of radiation and T cells in renal cell carcinoma. Study in general: Nephrectomy followed 15 Gy stereotactic body radiation by 4 weeks.

The study, taken as a whole, reports: Top tumor clonotypes rose in blood 2 weeks post-radiation, then contracted. Pretreatment tumor biopsies were lacking, so baseline clonotypes are unknown.

Time point here: baseline pretreatment blood. Noted treatment: 15 Gy SBRT to primary tumor, nephrectomy 4 weeks later. Clear cell pathology was present in this patient's renal cell carcinoma. V shed 11 bases, J shed 5 bases, and the junction held 12 bases outside the gene matches. The germline gives CDR1 SGHTA, CDR2 FQGNSA. CDR3 length equals 14 residues. Sample: blood, taken from a patient whose treatment included radiotherapy and nephrectomy. The chain is built from TRBV7-2 and TRBJ2-3; 8 bases agree with TRBD2. The sequence derives from a woman in her 70s with renal cell carcinoma. The CDR3 sequence: CAQASGGLRDTQYF. The CDR3 nucleotides are TGTGCCCAGGCGAGCGGGGGTCTCAGAGATACGCAGTATTTT.